Detailed here is one TCR beta chain. The antigen is unknown. Original processing notes: The distant-metastasis classifier for papillary thyroid cancer was built from CDR3 differences across clinicopathological groups. TCRdb reassembled clones from the PCR reads with MiXCR. TCRdb's processing, not the authors' own work, is the source of the V and J calls. The sample shows some 19,000 clones, 25% to 35% of them seen only once. The sample belongs to a study of metastatic and nonmetastatic thyroid tumors. Looking at the study overall: A comparison of repertoires was made across blood and tumor or nodule tissue from malignant and benign thyroid patients. Study results and caveats: In blood and tumor, TCR beta diversity was reportedly significantly higher in malignant thyroid tumors than in benign nodules.

Per the germline V gene, CDR1 is SGHVS and CDR2 is FNYEAQ. The CDR3 length is 13 residues. Trimming removed 1 base at V and 8 bases at J, with 11 bases between. Prior to thyroid surgery, none of the patients had received any treatment. The sequenced material came from tumor tissue. The sequence was obtained from a female donor with papillary thyroid cancer or a benign thyroid nodule (not recorded which). Some clones in this sample may be carry-over from other donors' samples. This chain links TRBV7-6 with TRBJ1-2; D gene ambiguous. The CDR3 DNA reads as TGTGCCAGCAGCTTAGTTTCGTTTAGCGGCTACACCTTC. It codes for CASSLVSFSGYTF.